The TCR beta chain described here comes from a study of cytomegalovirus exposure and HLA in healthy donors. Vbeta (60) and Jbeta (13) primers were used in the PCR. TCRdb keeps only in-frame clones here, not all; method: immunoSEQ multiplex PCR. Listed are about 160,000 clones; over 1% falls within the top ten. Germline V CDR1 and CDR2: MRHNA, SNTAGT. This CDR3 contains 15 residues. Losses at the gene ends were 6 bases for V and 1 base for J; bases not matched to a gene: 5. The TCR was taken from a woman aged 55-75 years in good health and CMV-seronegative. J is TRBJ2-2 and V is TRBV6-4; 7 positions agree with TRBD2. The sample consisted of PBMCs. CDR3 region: CASRLGGGNTGELFF. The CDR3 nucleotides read TGTGCCAGCAGACTCGGCGGGGGGAACACCGGGGAGCTGTTTTTT.